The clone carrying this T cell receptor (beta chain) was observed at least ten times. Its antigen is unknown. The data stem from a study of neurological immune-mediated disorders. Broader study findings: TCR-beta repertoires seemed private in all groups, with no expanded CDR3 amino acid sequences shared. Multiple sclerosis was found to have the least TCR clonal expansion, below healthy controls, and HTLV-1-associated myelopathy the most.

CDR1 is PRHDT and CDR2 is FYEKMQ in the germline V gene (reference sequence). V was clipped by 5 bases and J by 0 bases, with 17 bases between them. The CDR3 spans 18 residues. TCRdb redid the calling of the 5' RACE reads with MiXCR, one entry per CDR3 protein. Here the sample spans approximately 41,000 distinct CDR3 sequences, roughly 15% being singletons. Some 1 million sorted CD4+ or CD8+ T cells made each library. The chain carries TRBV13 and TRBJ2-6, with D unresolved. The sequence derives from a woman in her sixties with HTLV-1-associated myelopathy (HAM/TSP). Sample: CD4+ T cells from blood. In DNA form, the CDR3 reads TGTGCCAGCAGCATTAAACCATTATTATTCTCTGGGGCCAACGTCCTGACTTTC. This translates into CASSIKPLLFSGANVLTF.